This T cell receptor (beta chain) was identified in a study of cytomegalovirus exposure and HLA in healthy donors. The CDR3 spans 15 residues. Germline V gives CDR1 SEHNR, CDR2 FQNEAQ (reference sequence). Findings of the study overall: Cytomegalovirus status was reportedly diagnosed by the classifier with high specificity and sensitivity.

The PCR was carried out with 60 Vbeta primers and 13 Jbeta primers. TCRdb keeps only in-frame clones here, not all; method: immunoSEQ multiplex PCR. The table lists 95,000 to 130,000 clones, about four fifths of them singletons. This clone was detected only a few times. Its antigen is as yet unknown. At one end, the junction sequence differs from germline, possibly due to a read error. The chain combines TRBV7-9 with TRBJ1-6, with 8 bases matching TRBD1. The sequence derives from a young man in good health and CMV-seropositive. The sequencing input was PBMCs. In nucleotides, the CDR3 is TGTTCCAGCAGCTCGGACAGGGAGGAGAATTCACCCCTCCACTTT. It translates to CSSSSDREENSPLHF.